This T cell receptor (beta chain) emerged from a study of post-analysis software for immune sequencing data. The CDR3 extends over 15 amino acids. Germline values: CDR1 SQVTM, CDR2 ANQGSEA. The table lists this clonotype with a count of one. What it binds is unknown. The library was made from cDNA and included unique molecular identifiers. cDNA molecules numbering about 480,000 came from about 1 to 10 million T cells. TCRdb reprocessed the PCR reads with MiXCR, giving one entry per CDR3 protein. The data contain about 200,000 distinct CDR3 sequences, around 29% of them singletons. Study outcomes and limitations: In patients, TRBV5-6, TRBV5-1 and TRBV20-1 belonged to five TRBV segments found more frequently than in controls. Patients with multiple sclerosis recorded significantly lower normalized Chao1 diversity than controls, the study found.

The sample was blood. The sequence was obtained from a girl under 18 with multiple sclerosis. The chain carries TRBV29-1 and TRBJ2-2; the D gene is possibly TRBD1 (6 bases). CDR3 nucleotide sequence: TGCAGTGCTACCGATACAGGGCTAACGAACGGGGAGCTGTTTTTT. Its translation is CSATDTGLTNGELFF.